The entry below gives a single TCR beta chain sequence along with its context. The table lists this clone with a count of one. Which antigen it targets is not known. No clone much larger than this one lies a single base away; base qualities are absent. The data derive from a study of CXCR4 blockade with PD-1 therapy in pancreatic cancer (dated by TCRdb to the late 2010s). Concerning the study at large: The study analyzed resected pancreatic ductal adenocarcinoma using multiplex immunohistochemistry and TCRbeta immunosequencing, along with ex vivo slice culture to test PD-1 and CXCR4 blockade. To look at intratumoral heterogeneity, the researchers TCR-sequenced two geographically distinct regions from each of roughly 6 tumors. The full study reports these points: Because only TCRbeta chains were sequenced, true antigen-specificity overlap among the convergent dominant clones remained unconfirmed, awaiting paired alpha-beta single-cell sequencing. Tumors had clonal expansion, with a mean productive clonality of approximately 0.14 compared with 0.05 to 0.065 in healthy blood, yet clonality showed no correlation with survival. The frequency of each amino acid clone correlated strongly with the number of distinct nucleotide rearrangements encoding that clone, suggesting convergent selection driven by common tumor antigens.

The patients who supplied the archived tumor blocks had received no neoadjuvant therapy before resection. The preserved-tissue arm of the study used about 30 surgical resection samples from roughly 24 previously untreated pancreatic ductal adenocarcinoma patients. DNA for the resection arm was extracted from ten 5-micron curls of FFPE tumor cut next to the multiplex immunohistochemistry slide. Using the immunoSEQ Assay at Adaptive Biotechnologies, the researchers immunosequenced TCRbeta CDR3 regions from the extracted DNA. In the authors' own workflow: To measure the absolute abundance of each unique TCRbeta CDR3, the sequences were collapsed and filtered. Clonality, calculated using only productive in-frame rearrangements, was defined as 1 minus Pielou's evenness. Regional overlap was measured by following the top 100 nucleotide rearrangements across paired samples, and the Morisita index was used to compare paired samples with unrelated samples. Convergence of nucleotide rearrangements onto identical amino acid sequences was assessed with the immunoSEQ Rearrangement Details tool. TCRdb provides this immuneACCESS table in a form limited to in-frame rearrangements. Some clones are lacking; in checked studies, under half of them reflect an unresolved V gene, and why the rest are absent is not known. V, J and clone size derive from that table, while D and trimming were established from the DNA sequence. The table for this sample lists 15,000 or so clones; around 70% of them were counted only once. The ten top clones hold 5.9% of the sample.

The sequenced sample was tumor tissue. This TCR came from a human donor with pancreatic ductal adenocarcinoma.

CDR3 loop: CASSYGPTNYGYTF. The nucleotides read TGTGCCAGTAGTTACGGGCCCACTAACTATGGCTACACCTTC. This sequence uses TRBV19 and TRBJ1-2, with no reliable assignment of the D segment. Trimming takes 5 bases from V and 0 bases from J, and the germline ends sit 10 bases apart. CDR1 and CDR2 were assigned from the germline V gene (reference sequence) as LNHDA and SQIVND. The CDR3 holds 14 amino acids from the cysteine to the phenylalanine. Solely the CDR3 DNA is kept, with 42 bases framed from the first base.